This T cell receptor (beta chain) was documented in a study of T cells in Graves' hyperthyroidism and ophthalmopathy. Study-level results: The model's output predicted ophthalmopathy at a median of around 7 months prior to onset. Most clonotypes expanded in the thyroid (above 0.001) were also present in blood.

This clonotype was observed many times. Antigen: not known. Amplified TCR beta CDR3 regions derived from RNA transcripts. Carried out on the TCR CDR3, a first-round RT-PCR used the HTBI primer set. TCRdb reprocessed the multiplex PCR reads with MiXCR, giving one entry per CDR3 protein. The sample gives about 200,000 distinct CDR3 sequences, roughly a sixth of which show up once; 53% is in the top ten. The specimen sequenced was blood. This sequence was found in a woman in her 50s with Graves' hyperthyroidism.

The CDR3 protein is CASSLDQRSYNSPLHF. As DNA, the CDR3 is TGTGCCAGCAGCTTAGATCAACGCTCCTATAATTCACCCCTCCACTTT. The chain has TRBV11-2 and TRBJ1-6; D gene ambiguous. V was cut by 0 bases and J by 0 bases, with 6 bases left in between. The V gene's germline CDR1 is SGHAT and CDR2 FQNNGV. CDR3 length equals 16 residues.